This T cell receptor beta chain was captured in a study of T cell responses to AZD1222 COVID-19 vaccine. Whole-study results and caveats: Donor demographics were predominantly white British with a female majority; clonal diversity may be underestimated.

Clones were sequenced by immunoSEQ multiplex PCR, and TCRdb holds only the in-frame ones, with some missing. There are around 58,000 clones in the sample; 89% occur only once, and more than 12% lies in the top ten. As concerns this clone: Its antigen is currently unknown.

CDR3 length: 18 amino acids. The ends lost 1 base at V and 2 bases at J; junction bases unmatched: 13. Germline CDR1 reads SNHLY; CDR2 reads FYNNEI. The TCR comes from an adult who received the AZD1222 COVID-19 vaccine. V usage is TRBV2 and J usage is TRBJ1-2; 7 nucleotides match TRBD1. This material consisted of peripheral blood, taken 28 days after the second AZD1222 dose. The CDR3 DNA follows: TGTGCCAGCAGTGAAGTCGACAGGGCTCACGGGGTCAACTATGGCTACACCTTC. As protein: CASSEVDRAHGVNYGYTF. Using reference TRBV2 and TRBJ1-2 for the parts outside the CDR3, the full variable domain is EPEVTQTPSHQVTQMGQEVILRCVPISNHLYFYWYRQILGQKVEFLVSFYNNEISEKSEIFDDQFSVERPDGSNFTLKIRSTKLEDSAMYFCASSEVDRAHGVNYGYTFGSGTRLTVV.